This T cell receptor (beta chain) was observed in a study of T cell responses to AZD1222 COVID-19 vaccine. Study-level information: Researchers grouped second doses given at about 4 or about 12 weeks into one pool.

Using immunoSEQ multiplex PCR, the repertoire was profiled, and TCRdb retains in-frame clones only, with some absent. The sample lists roughly 100,000 clones; about 90% were seen once. The V segment lost 0 bases and the J segment 6 bases; nucleotides outside the gene matches: 6. Per the germline V gene, CDR1 is LGHNA and CDR2 is YSLEER. The CDR3 has 16 residues. The clonotype originates from an adult in good health. The V gene is TRBV4-3, the J gene TRBJ1-5; TRBD1 matches at 9 bases. This material consisted of peripheral blood, taken on day 0 of AZD1222 vaccination. The CDR3 region has the DNA TGCGCCAGCAGCCAAGATCTTGGGACAGGGACTCAGCCCCAGCATTTT. Its protein product is CASSQDLGTGTQPQHF.